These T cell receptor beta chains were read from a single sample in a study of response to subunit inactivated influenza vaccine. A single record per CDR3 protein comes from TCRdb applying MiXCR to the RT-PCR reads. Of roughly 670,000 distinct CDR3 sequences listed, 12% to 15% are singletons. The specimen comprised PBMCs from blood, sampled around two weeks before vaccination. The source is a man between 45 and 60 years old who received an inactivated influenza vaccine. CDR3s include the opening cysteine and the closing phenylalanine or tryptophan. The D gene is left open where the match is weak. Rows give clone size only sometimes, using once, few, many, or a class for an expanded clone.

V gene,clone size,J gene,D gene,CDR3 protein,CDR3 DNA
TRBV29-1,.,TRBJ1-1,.,CSVGQRMNTEAFF,TGCAGCGTTGGACAGAGGATGAACACTGAAGCTTTCTTT
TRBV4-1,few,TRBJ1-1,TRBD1,CASSSDRAHTEAFF,TGCGCCAGCAGCTCGGACAGGGCTCACACTGAAGCTTTCTTT
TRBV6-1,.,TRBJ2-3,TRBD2,CASSEALGGGTDTQYF,TGTGCCAGCAGTGAAGCGCTGGGGGGGGGCACAGATACGCAGTATTTT
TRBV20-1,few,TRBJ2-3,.,CSAREFTDTQYF,TGCAGTGCTAGAGAGTTCACAGATACGCAGTATTTT
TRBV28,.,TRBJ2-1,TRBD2,CASSPGDRSGRVYNEQFF,TGTGCCAGCAGTCCGGGGGACCGTAGCGGGAGGGTTTACAATGAGCAGTTCTTC
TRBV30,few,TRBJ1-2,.,CAWRGGTYYGYTF,TGTGCCTGGAGGGGGGGCACCTACTATGGCTACACCTTC
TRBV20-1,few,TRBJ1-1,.,CSARRGEAFF,TGCAGTGCTAGACGTGGTGAAGCTTTCTTT
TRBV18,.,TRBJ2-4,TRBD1,CASSVATGVVKNIQYF,TGTGCCAGCTCAGTCGCGACAGGGGTAGTCAAAAACATTCAGTACTTC
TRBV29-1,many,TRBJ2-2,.,CSVDFTGELFF,TGCAGCGTTGATTTCACCGGGGAGCTGTTTTTT
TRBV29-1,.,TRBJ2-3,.,CSVGVGRGTTDTQYF,TGCAGCGTTGGGGTGGGCAGGGGAACCACAGATACGCAGTATTTT
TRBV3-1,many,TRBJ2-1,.,CASSQRTARYNEQFF,TGTGCCAGCAGCCAACGGACGGCCCGATACAATGAGCAGTTCTTC
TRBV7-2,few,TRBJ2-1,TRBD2,CASSSPSGNIYNEQFF,TGTGCCAGCAGCTCCCCTAGCGGGAATATCTACAATGAGCAGTTCTTC
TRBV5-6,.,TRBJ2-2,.,CASSWDPSTTGELFF,TGTGCCAGCAGCTGGGACCCATCTACAACCGGGGAGCTGTTTTTT
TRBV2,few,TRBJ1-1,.,CASREVRSKAFF,TGTGCCAGCAGGGAAGTTCGGAGTAAAGCCTTCTTT
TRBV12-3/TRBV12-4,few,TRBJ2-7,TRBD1,CASTSLTGGGYEQYF,TGTGCCAGCACCTCCCTGACAGGGGGTGGCTACGAGCAGTACTTC
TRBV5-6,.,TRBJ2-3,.,CASSLQRGHGDTQYF,TGTGCCAGCAGCTTGCAGCGGGGACACGGGGATACGCAGTATTTT
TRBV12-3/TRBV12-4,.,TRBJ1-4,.,CASKPQDSNEKLFF,TGTGCCAGCAAGCCACAGGACAGTAATGAAAAACTGTTTTTT
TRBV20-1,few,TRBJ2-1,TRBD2,CSARAGESSYNEQFF,TGCAGTGCTAGGGCGGGAGAAAGCTCCTACAATGAGCAGTTCTTC
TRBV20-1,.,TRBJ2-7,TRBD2,CSADTSGGDYEQYF,TGCAGTGCTGATACTAGCGGGGGTGACTACGAGCAGTACTTC
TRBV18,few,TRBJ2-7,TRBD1,CASSFDRGRDEQYF,TGTGCCAGCTCATTCGACAGGGGGCGGGACGAGCAGTACTTC
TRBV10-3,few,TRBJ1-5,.,CAISSRQNQPQHF,TGTGCCATCTCCTCTCGGCAGAATCAGCCCCAGCATTTT
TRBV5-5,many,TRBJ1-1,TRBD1,CASSLADRVLEAFF,TGTGCCAGCAGCTTGGCTGACAGGGTGCTTGAAGCTTTCTTT